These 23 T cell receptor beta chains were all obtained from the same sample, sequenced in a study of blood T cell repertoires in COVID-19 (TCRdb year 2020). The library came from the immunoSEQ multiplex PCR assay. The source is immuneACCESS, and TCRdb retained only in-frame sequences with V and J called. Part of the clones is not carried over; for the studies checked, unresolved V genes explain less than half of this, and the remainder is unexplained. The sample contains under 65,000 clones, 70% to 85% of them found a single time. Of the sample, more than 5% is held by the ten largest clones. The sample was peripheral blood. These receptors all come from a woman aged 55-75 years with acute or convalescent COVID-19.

This chain's CDR3 is CASGHYEQYF. The CDR3 DNA reads TGTGCCAGCGGACACTACGAGCAGTACTTC. This chain joins TRBV27 and TRBJ2-7; D possibly corresponds to TRBD1 (5 bases). Germline assignment: CDR1 MNHEY and CDR2 SMNVEV (reference sequence). This CDR3 comprises 10 residues. V shed 8 bases and J shed 3 bases, with 5 bases lying between them.

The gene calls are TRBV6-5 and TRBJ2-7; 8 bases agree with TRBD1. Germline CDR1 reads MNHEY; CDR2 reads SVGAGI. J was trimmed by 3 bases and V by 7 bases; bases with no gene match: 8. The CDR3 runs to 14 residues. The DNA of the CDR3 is TGTGCCAGCACAGGGGGCCCCTCGTTCTACGAGCAGTACTTC. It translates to CASTGGPSFYEQYF.

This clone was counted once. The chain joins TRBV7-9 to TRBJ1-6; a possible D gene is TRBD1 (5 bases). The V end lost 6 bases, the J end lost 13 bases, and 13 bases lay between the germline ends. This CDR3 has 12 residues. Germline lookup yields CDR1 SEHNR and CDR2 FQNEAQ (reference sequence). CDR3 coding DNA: TGTGCCAGCAGTCGTTCCAGGGTCCCCCTCCACTTT. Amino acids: CASSRSRVPLHF.

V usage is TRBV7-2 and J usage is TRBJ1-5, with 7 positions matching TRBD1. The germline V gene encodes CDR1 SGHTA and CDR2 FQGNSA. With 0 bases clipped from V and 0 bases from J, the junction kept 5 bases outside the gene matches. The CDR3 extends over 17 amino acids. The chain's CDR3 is CASSLAGTVNSNQPQHF. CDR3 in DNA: TGTGCCAGCAGCTTAGCAGGGACAGTAAATAGCAATCAGCCCCAGCATTTT.

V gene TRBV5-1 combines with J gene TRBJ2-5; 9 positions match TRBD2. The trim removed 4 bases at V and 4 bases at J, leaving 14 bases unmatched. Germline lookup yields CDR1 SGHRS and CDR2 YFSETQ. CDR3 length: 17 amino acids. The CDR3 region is CASSPGAASGGPETQYF. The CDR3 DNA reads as TGCGCCAGCAGCCCCGGGGCGGCGAGCGGGGGGCCAGAGACCCAGTACTTC.

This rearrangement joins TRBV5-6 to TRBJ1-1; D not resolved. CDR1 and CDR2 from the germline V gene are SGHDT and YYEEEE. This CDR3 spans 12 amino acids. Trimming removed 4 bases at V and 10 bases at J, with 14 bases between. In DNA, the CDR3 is TGTGCCAGCAGCCCGGGAGAAGGTCTAGCTTTCTTT. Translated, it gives CASSPGEGLAFF.

This CDR3 reads CASSAGWGDQPQHF. DNA of the CDR3: TGTGCCAGCAGCGCGGGGTGGGGGGATCAGCCCCAGCATTTT. The rearrangement joins TRBV9 to TRBJ1-5; weak D call: TRBD1 (5 bases). The CDR3 spans 14 residues. Germline-derived CDR1 and CDR2 are SGDLS and YYNGEE. V was pared by 3 bases and J by 5 bases, with 12 bases between. Full variable domain (rest looked up from reference TRBV9 and TRBJ1-5): DSGVTQTPKHLITATGQRVTLRCSPRSGDLSVYWYQQSLDQGLQFLIQYYNGEERAKGNILERFSAQQFPDLHSELNLSSLELGDSALYFCASSAGWGDQPQHFGDGTRLSIL.

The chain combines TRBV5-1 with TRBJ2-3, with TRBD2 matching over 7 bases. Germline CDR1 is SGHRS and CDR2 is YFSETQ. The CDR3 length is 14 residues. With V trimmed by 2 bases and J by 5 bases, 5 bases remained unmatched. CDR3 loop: CASSFGGTRDTQYF. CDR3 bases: TGCGCCAGCAGCTTCGGGGGGACCAGAGATACGCAGTATTTT.

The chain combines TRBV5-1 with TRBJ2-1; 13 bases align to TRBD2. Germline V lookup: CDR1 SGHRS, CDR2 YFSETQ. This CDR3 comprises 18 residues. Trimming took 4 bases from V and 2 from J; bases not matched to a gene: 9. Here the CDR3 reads CASSPTWTSGGTYNEQFF. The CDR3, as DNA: TGCGCCAGCAGCCCTACCTGGACTAGCGGGGGCACCTACAATGAGCAGTTCTTC. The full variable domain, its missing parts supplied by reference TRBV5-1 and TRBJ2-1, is KAGVTQTPRYLIKTRGQQVTLSCSPISGHRSVSWYQQTPGQGLQFLFEYFSETQRNKGNFPGRFSGRQFSNSRSEMNVSTLELGDSALYLCASSPTWTSGGTYNEQFFGPGTRLTVL.

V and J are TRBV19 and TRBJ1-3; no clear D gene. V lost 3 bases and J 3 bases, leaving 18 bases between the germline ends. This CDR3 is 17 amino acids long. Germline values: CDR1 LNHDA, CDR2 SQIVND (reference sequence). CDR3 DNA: TGTGCCAGTAGTATTGCGCTAGCAGAGCTCCATGGAAACACCATATATTTT. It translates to CASSIALAELHGNTIYF. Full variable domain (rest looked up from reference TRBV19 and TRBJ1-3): DGGITQSPKYLFRKEGQNVTLSCEQNLNHDAMYWYRQDPGQGLRLIYYSQIVNDFQKGDIAEGYSVSREKKESFPLTVTSAQKNPTAFYLCASSIALAELHGNTIYFGEGSWLTVV.

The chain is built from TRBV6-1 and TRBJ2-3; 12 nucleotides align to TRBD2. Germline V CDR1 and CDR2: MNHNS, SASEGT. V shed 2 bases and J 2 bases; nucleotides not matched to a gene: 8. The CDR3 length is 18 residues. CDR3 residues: CASSETSGGNPSTDTQYF. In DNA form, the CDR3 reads TGTGCCAGCAGTGAAACTAGCGGGGGGAACCCCTCCACAGATACGCAGTATTTT.

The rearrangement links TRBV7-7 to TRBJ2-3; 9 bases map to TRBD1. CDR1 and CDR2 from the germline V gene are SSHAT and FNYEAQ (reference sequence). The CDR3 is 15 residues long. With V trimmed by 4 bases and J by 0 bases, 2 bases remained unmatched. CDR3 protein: CASSSGQGSTDTQYF. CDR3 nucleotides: TGTGCCAGCAGCTCTGGACAGGGGAGCACAGATACGCAGTATTTT.

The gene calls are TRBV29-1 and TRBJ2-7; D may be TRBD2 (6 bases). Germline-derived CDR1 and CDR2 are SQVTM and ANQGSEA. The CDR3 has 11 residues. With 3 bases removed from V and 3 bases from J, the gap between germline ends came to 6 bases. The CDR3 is CSVDGGYEQYF. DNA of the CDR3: TGCAGCGTTGACGGGGGCTACGAGCAGTACTTC.

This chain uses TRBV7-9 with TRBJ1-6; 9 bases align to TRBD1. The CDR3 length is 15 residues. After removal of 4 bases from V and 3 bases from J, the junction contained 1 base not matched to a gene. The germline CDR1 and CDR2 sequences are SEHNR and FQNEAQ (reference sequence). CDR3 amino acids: CASSSGQGYNSPLHF. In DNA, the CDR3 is TGTGCCAGCAGCTCGGGACAGGGCTATAATTCACCCCTCCACTTT.

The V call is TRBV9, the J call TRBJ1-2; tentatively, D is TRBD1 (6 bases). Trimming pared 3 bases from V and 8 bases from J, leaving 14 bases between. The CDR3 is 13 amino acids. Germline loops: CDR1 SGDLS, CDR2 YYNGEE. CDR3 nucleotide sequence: TGTGCCAGCAGCGATACAGGGATGAGGGGCTACACCTTC. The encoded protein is CASSDTGMRGYTF.

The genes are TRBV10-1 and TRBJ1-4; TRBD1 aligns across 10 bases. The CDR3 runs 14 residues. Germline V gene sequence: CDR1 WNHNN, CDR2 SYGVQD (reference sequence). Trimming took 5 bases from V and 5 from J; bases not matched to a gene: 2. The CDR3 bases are TGCGCCAGCAGTCGGGACAGGGGAAATGAAAAACTGTTTTTT. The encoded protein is CASSRDRGNEKLFF.

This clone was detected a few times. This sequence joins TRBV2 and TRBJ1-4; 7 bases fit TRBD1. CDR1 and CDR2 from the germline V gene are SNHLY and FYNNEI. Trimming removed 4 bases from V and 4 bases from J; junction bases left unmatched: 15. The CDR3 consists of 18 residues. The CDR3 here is CASSAHYSLTGSNEKLFF. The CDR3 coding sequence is TGTGCCAGCAGTGCCCACTACTCTTTGACAGGGAGTAATGAAAAACTGTTTTTT.

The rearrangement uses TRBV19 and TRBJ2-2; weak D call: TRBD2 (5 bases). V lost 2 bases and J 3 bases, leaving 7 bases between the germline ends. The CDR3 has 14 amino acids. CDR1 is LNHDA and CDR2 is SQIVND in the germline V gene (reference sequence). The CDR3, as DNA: TGTGCCAGTAGTATACAGCGGTACACCGGGGAGCTGTTTTTT. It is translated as CASSIQRYTGELFF.

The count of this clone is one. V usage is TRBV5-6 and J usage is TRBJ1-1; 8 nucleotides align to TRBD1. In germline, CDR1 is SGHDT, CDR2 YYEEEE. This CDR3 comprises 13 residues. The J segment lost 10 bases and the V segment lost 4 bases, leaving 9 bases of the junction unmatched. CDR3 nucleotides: TGTGCCAGCAGCCCCAGACAGGGGATCGCAGCTTTCTTT. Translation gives CASSPRQGIAAFF.

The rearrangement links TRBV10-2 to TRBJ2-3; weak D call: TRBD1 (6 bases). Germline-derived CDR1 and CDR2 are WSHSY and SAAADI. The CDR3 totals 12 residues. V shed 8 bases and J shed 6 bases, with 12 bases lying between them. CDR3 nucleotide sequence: TGCGCCAGCGGTAGGACAGACGATACGCAGTATTTT. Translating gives CASGRTDDTQYF.

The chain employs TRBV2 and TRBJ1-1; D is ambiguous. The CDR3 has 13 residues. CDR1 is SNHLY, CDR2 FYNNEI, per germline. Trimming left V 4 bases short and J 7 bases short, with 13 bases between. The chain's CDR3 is CASSGVGSIEAFF. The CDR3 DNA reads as TGTGCCAGCAGTGGGGTGGGGAGCATTGAAGCTTTCTTT.

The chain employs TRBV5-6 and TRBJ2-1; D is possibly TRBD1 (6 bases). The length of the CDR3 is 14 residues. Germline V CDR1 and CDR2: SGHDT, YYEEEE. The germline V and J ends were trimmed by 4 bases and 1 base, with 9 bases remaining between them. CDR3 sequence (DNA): TGTGCCAGCAGCATCGGACAGTCCTACAATGAGCAGTTCTTC. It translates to CASSIGQSYNEQFF.

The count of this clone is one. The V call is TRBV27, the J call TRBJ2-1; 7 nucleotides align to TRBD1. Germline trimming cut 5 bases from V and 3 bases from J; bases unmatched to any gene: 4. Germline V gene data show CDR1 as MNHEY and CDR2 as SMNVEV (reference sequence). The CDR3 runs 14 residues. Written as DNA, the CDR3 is TGTGCCAGCAGTCCCGGGACAGACTACAATGAGCAGTTCTTC. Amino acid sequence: CASSPGTDYNEQFF.